The next 30 T cell receptor beta chains were all read from a single sample in a study of blood T cell repertoires in COVID-19. Method: immunoSEQ multiplex PCR; TCRdb's copy keeps in-frame clones and lacks some. The sample has around 190,000 clones; approximately 88% are singletons. What was sequenced was PBMCs or T cells enriched from blood (not recorded which). The receptors shown here come from a woman aged 18 to 35 who had recovered from COVID-19.

The chain combines TRBV3-1 (or the pseudogene TRBV3-2) with TRBJ1-1, with D perhaps TRBD1 (6 bases). The CDR3 consists of 16 residues. The V end was cut by 5 bases, the J end by 1 base, with 17 bases between. Germline CDR1 is LGHDT and CDR2 is YNNKEL (reference sequence). Here the CDR3 reads CASSWSQGTPNTEAFF. The CDR3 DNA reads as TGTGCCAGCAGCTGGTCTCAGGGGACGCCGAACACTGAAGCTTTCTTT.

The chain employs TRBV19 and TRBJ1-3; the D gene is possibly TRBD1 (5 bases). The CDR3 has 15 amino acids. Between the trimmed V and J ends, which lost 7 bases and 0 bases, there was a span of 13 bases. Germline assignment: CDR1 LNHDA and CDR2 SQIVND (reference sequence). Here the CDR3 reads CASTPAGNSGNTIYF. CDR3 bases: TGTGCCAGTACCCCGGCAGGGAACTCTGGAAACACCATATATTTT.

V and J are TRBV19 and TRBJ2-7; unclear D gene. Germline V CDR1 and CDR2: LNHDA, SQIVND (reference sequence). The V end was cut by 6 bases, the J end by 2 bases, with 11 bases between. The CDR3 runs 13 residues. Written as DNA, the CDR3 is TGTGCCAGTAGCGCAGCGCTACCCTACGAGCAGTACTTC. This gives the protein CASSAALPYEQYF.

V usage is TRBV2 and J usage is TRBJ2-7, with a tentative D call TRBD2 (6 bases). The CDR3 has 12 residues. CDR1 is SNHLY, CDR2 FYNNEI, per germline. V was cut by 6 bases and J by 4 bases, with 10 bases left in between. CDR3 nucleotide sequence: TGTGCCAGCAGCGGGAGAGTTTACGAGCAGTACTTC. This translates into CASSGRVYEQYF.

This clone has a handful of counts. V and J are TRBV5-1 and TRBJ1-2, with D perhaps matching TRBD1 (6 bases). From germline, CDR1 is SGHRS and CDR2 YFSETQ. V dropped 8 bases and J dropped 4 bases, with 15 bases sitting between them. CDR3 size: 13 residues. The CDR3: CARGTRASYGYTF. The CDR3 coding sequence is TGCGCCAGGGGGACACGAGCCTCCTATGGCTACACCTTC.

This clone was seen a handful of times. This chain connects TRBV19 to TRBJ2-5; 7 bases fit TRBD2. The V gene's germline CDR1 is LNHDA and CDR2 SQIVND (reference sequence). The V segment lost 9 bases and the J segment 3 bases; nucleotides outside the gene matches: 10. This CDR3 comprises 14 residues. The CDR3 spells CASGGSTIKETQYF. CDR3 coding DNA: TGTGCCAGCGGGGGGTCAACCATCAAAGAGACCCAGTACTTC.

The chain carries TRBV7-3 and TRBJ2-1, with TRBD2 matching 13 bases. The trim removed 2 bases at V and 8 bases at J, leaving 3 bases unmatched. The CDR3 covers 15 residues. Germline loops: CDR1 SGHTA, CDR2 FQGTGA. CDR3: CASSLGLAGVDEQFF. DNA of the CDR3: TGTGCCAGCAGCTTAGGACTAGCGGGAGTCGATGAGCAGTTCTTC.

The chain uses TRBV30 and TRBJ2-7; TRBD1 might be the D (6 bases). CDR1 GTSNPN and CDR2 SVGIG come from the germline V gene (reference sequence). This CDR3 contains 13 residues. V lost 0 bases to trimming and J lost 5 bases, with 11 bases between them. The CDR3 is CAWSVPGANEQYF. The CDR3 nucleotides read TGTGCCTGGAGTGTACCAGGGGCCAACGAGCAGTACTTC.

The J gene is TRBJ2-4, the V gene TRBV4-1; a possible D gene is TRBD2 (5 bases). The germline CDR1 and CDR2 sequences are MGHRA and YSYEKL. The V gene lost 5 bases and the J gene lost 7 bases, with 18 bases spanning the gap. This CDR3 spans 15 amino acids. The CDR3 DNA follows: TGCGCCAGCAGCATAACTCGGGGTAGTGGGAACATTCAGTACTTC. Its translation is CASSITRGSGNIQYF.

This clone turned up a few times. The chain joins TRBV18 to TRBJ1-3; 11 bases are shared with TRBD1. Germline assignment: CDR1 KGHSH and CDR2 LQKENI. CDR3 length: 16 residues. J was trimmed by 2 bases and V by 3 bases; bases with no gene match: 3. The CDR3 nucleotides read TGTGCCAGCTCACCTGGACAGGGGGCGACTGGAAACACCATATATTTT. Protein sequence: CASSPGQGATGNTIYF.

The chain has TRBV25-1 and TRBJ2-5, with TRBD1 identical over 12 bases. The CDR3 contains 16 residues. Trimming removed 1 base from V and 4 bases from J; junction bases left unmatched: 4. The V gene's germline CDR1 is MGHDK and CDR2 SYGVNS. Written as DNA, the CDR3 is TGTGCCAGCAGTGAATGGGACAGGGGGCTGGGAGAGACCCAGTACTTC. Translated, it gives CASSEWDRGLGETQYF.

V is TRBV28 and J is TRBJ1-1, with D possibly TRBD1 on 6 matching bases. Deletions cut 4 bases from V and 3 bases from J, with 15 bases between. Per germline, CDR1 MDHEN and CDR2 SYDVKM. The CDR3 runs 15 residues. This chain's CDR3 is CASSSSGGADTEAFF. CDR3 DNA sequence: TGTGCCAGCAGTTCGTCGGGGGGCGCGGACACTGAAGCTTTCTTT.

The chain joins TRBV6-2 or TRBV6-3 to TRBJ2-2; 12 positions match TRBD2. From germline, CDR1 is MNHEY and CDR2 SVGEGT. Losses at the gene ends were 3 bases for V and 6 bases for J; bases not matched to a gene: 8. This CDR3 contains 17 residues. CDR3 coding DNA: TGTGCCAGCAGTTATCAAGGGACTAGCGGGTTCGCCGGGGAGCTGTTTTTT. Translating it yields CASSYQGTSGFAGELFF.

The chain joins TRBV6-5 to TRBJ1-1; D gene uncertain. Trimming left V 7 bases short and J 7 bases short, with 13 bases between. Germline CDR1 and CDR2: MNHEY and SVGAGI. The CDR3 has 12 residues. CDR3 DNA sequence: TGTGCCAGCATGGAGGGATTGGGTGAAGCTTTCTTT. Translating gives CASMEGLGEAFF.

This chain connects TRBV2 to TRBJ1-3; no definite D call. The CDR3 runs 13 residues. From germline, CDR1 is SNHLY and CDR2 FYNNEI. V lost 8 bases to trimming and J lost 5 bases, with 13 bases between them. The CDR3 nucleotides are TGTGCCAGCGCGCGCGATGCTAGAAACACCATATATTTT. Protein: CASARDARNTIYF. Full variable domain (remainder filled in from reference TRBV2 and TRBJ1-3): EPEVTQTPSHQVTQMGQEVILRCVPISNHLYFYWYRQILGQKVEFLVSFYNNEISEKSEIFDDQFSVERPDGSNFTLKIRSTKLEDSAMYFCASARDARNTIYFGEGSWLTVV.

The chain links TRBV6-6 to TRBJ1-2, with TRBD1 matching 9 bases. Germline lookup yields CDR1 MNHNY and CDR2 SVGAGI (reference sequence). V was pared by 10 bases and J by 7 bases, with 7 bases of the junction left unmatched. The length of the CDR3 is 12 residues. CDR3 sequence (DNA): TGTGCCACCAGACAGGGGGAGGGTGGCTACACCTTC. Translation gives CATRQGEGGYTF.

This clone has just one count. J is TRBJ2-1 and V is TRBV18; D is perhaps TRBD2 (5 bases). V was shortened by 3 bases and J by 0 bases, with 12 bases between the two germline ends. The CDR3 is made up of 16 amino acids. Germline V CDR1 and CDR2: KGHSH, LQKENI. The CDR3 DNA sequence: TGTGCCAGCTCACCCGTCAGCGGAGGCTCCTACAATGAGCAGTTCTTC. It is translated as CASSPVSGGSYNEQFF.

The chain joins TRBV7-8 to TRBJ1-2; D is undetermined. The CDR3 is made up of 14 amino acids. From germline, CDR1 is SGHVS and CDR2 FQNEAQ. V was trimmed by 5 bases and J by 4 bases, leaving 14 bases between them. CDR3 loop: CASSRAWGGYGYTF. The CDR3, as DNA: TGTGCCAGCAGCCGAGCGTGGGGAGGCTATGGCTACACCTTC.

The chain carries TRBV10-3 and TRBJ2-7, with a tentative D call TRBD2 (5 bases). Looked up from germline, CDR1 is ENHRY and CDR2 is SYGVKD. Between the trimmed V and J ends, which lost 7 bases and 7 bases, there was a span of 23 bases. The CDR3 contains 15 residues. The CDR3 spells CAITGWEPSTGEQYF. Written as DNA, the CDR3 is TGTGCCATCACAGGCTGGGAGCCTTCCACGGGGGAGCAGTACTTC.

J is TRBJ1-3 and V is TRBV7-6; D is uncertain. V was cut by 5 bases and J by 2 bases, with 16 bases left in between. Germline lookup yields CDR1 SGHVS and CDR2 FNYEAQ. The CDR3 length is 16 residues. CDR3 protein: CASSPFANSAGNTIYF. CDR3 coding DNA: TGTGCCAGCAGCCCCTTCGCGAATAGTGCTGGAAACACCATATATTTT.

This clone has only one observation. This chain uses TRBV28 with TRBJ1-1; TRBD1 aligns across 9 bases. V dropped 4 bases and J dropped 0; count of bases not matched to a gene: 9. This CDR3 spans 17 amino acids. The germline V gene has CDR1 MDHEN and CDR2 SYDVKM. Written as DNA, the CDR3 is TGTGCCAGCAGTTCCGCCGGGACAGGGTACATGAACACTGAAGCTTTCTTT. It yields the protein CASSSAGTGYMNTEAFF. The full variable domain, in which reference TRBV28 and TRBJ1-1 provide the parts outside the CDR3, is DVKVTQSSRYLVKRTGEKVFLECVQDMDHENMFWYRQDPGLGLRLIYFSYDVKMKEKGDIPEGYSVSREKKERFSLILESASTNQTSMYLCASSSAGTGYMNTEAFFGQGTRLTVV.

The V gene is TRBV19, the J gene TRBJ1-4, with D perhaps matching TRBD1 (5 bases). The germline CDR1 and CDR2 sequences are LNHDA and SQIVND (reference sequence). V lost 5 bases and J lost 1, with 23 bases in between. This CDR3 region has 19 residues. The CDR3 region has the DNA TGTGCCAGTAGTCTGTTCGGGAGGGGATCTAACGGAACTAATGAAAAACTGTTTTTT. The encoded protein is CASSLFGRGSNGTNEKLFF.

A few counts support this clone. The chain joins TRBV30 to TRBJ1-3; the D is unclear. Trimming took 1 base from V and 0 from J, leaving 10 bases between them. This CDR3 is 15 amino acids long. Germline V lookup: CDR1 GTSNPN, CDR2 SVGIG (reference sequence). This chain's CDR3 is CAWSGISHSGNTIYF. In DNA, the CDR3 is TGTGCCTGGAGTGGAATCAGTCACTCTGGAAACACCATATATTTT.

This sequence joins TRBV27 and TRBJ1-6, with D perhaps TRBD1 (6 bases). The CDR3 spans 15 residues. The V end was cut by 5 bases, the J end by 3 bases, with 11 bases between. Looked up from germline, CDR1 is MNHEY and CDR2 is SMNVEV (reference sequence). The DNA for the CDR3 is TGTGCCAGCAGTCAATACAGGGACTATAATTCACCCCTCCACTTT. It yields the protein CASSQYRDYNSPLHF.

The chain uses TRBV10-3 and TRBJ1-3, with unresolved D. Trimming left V 4 bases short and J 1 base short, with 8 bases between. This CDR3 is built from 14 residues. Germline V gene lookup returns CDR1 ENHRY and CDR2 SYGVKD. In DNA form, the CDR3 reads TGTGCCATCAGTGCGGTAGTATCTGGAAACACCATATATTTT. This codes for CAISAVVSGNTIYF.

The V call is TRBV25-1, the J call TRBJ1-6; D ambiguous. V gave up 6 bases and J gave up 5 bases, with 14 bases separating them. The CDR3 extends over 15 amino acids. CDR1 and CDR2 (germline): MGHDK, SYGVNS. CDR3 amino acids: CASSVTGSNNSPLHF. In DNA form, the CDR3 reads TGTGCCAGCAGCGTTACGGGAAGCAATAATTCACCCCTCCACTTT. The full variable domain, rest sourced from reference TRBV25-1 and TRBJ1-6, is EADIYQTPRYLVIGTGKKITLECSQTMGHDKMYWYQQDPGMELHLIHYSYGVNSTEKGDLSSESTVSRIRTEHFPLTLESARPSHTSQYLCASSVTGSNNSPLHFGNGTRLTVT.

The chain employs TRBV27 and TRBJ2-1; the match to TRBD1 covers 9 bases. Germline V gene lookup returns CDR1 MNHEY and CDR2 SMNVEV (reference sequence). The CDR3 has 16 residues. V lost 5 bases and J lost 6; bases outside the gene matches: 11. This CDR3 reads CASSPLRTGEINEQFF. The CDR3 bases are TGTGCCAGCAGTCCCCTCCGGACAGGGGAGATCAATGAGCAGTTCTTC.

The V call is TRBV5-1, the J call TRBJ2-2; a possible D gene is TRBD1 (5 bases). The ends were cut back, 0 bases at V and 6 bases at J, with 12 bases in the middle. CDR3 length: 15 amino acids. Germline V gene lookup returns CDR1 SGHRS and CDR2 YFSETQ. This chain's CDR3 is CASSLVSGRPGELFF. Written as DNA, the CDR3 is TGCGCCAGCAGCTTGGTATCAGGGCGACCCGGGGAGCTGTTTTTT.

This sequence joins TRBV6-5 and TRBJ2-3, with a weak D call TRBD1 (5 bases). There are 12 residues in the CDR3. Trimming took 8 bases from V and 6 from J, leaving 12 bases between them. Germline V CDR1 and CDR2: MNHEY, SVGAGI. This chain's CDR3 is CASSGMLDTQYF. Written as DNA, the CDR3 is TGTGCCAGCTCAGGGATGCTGGATACGCAGTATTTT.

The chain's CDR3 is CASSFRQGGDEQYF. The CDR3 DNA sequence: TGCGCCAGCAGCTTCCGACAGGGGGGCGACGAGCAGTACTTC. The chain is built from TRBV5-1 and TRBJ2-7, with TRBD1 matching over 9 bases. The CDR3 spans 14 residues. Germline V CDR1 and CDR2: SGHRS, YFSETQ. Trimming at V came to 2 bases and at J to 5 bases, leaving 5 bases not matched to a gene.